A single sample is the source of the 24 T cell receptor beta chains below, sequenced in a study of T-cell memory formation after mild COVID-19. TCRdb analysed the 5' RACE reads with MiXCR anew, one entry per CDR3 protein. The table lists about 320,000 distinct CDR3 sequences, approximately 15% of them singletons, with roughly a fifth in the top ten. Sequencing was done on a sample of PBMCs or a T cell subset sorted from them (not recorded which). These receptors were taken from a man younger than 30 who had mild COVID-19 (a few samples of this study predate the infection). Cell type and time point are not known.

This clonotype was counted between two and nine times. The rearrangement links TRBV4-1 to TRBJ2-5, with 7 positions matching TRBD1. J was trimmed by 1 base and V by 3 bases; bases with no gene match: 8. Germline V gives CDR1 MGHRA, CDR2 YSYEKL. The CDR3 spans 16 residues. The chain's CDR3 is CASSQATTGLQETQYF. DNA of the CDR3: TGCGCCAGCAGCCAGGCAACGACAGGGCTCCAAGAGACCCAGTACTTC.

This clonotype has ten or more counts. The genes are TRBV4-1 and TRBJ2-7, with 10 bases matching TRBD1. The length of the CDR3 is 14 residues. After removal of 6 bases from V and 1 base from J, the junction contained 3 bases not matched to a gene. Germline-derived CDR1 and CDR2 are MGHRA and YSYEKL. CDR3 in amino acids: CASSDRGLSYEQYF. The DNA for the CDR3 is TGCGCCAGCAGTGACAGGGGGCTGTCCTACGAGCAGTACTTC.

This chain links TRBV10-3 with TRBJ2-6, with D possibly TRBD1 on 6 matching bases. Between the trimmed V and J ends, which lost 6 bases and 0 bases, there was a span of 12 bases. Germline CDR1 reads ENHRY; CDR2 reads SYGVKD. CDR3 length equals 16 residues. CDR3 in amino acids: CAIRQGTHSGANVLTF. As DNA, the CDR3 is TGTGCCATCAGGCAGGGGACCCACTCTGGGGCCAACGTCCTGACTTTC.

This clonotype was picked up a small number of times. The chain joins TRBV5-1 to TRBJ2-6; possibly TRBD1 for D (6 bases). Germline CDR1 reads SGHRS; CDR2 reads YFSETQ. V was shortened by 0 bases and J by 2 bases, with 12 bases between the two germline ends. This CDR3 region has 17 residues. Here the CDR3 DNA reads TGCGCCAGCAGCTTGGCCCAGGGGCGAACTGGGGCCAACGTCCTGACTTTC. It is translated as CASSLAQGRTGANVLTF.

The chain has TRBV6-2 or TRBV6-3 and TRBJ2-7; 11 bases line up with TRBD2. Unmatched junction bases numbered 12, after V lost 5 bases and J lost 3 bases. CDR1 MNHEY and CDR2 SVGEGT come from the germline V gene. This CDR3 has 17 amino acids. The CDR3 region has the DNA TGTGCCAGCAGTGCGGCCCGAACTAGCGGGAGCTACTACGAGCAGTACTTC. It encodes CASSAARTSGSYYEQYF.

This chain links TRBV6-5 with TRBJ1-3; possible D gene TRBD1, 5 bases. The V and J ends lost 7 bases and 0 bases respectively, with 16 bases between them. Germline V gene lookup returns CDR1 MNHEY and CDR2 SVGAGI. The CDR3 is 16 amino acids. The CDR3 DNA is TGTGCCAGCACCCCTGGGGCAGCCACCTCTGGAAACACCATATATTTT. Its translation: CASTPGAATSGNTIYF.

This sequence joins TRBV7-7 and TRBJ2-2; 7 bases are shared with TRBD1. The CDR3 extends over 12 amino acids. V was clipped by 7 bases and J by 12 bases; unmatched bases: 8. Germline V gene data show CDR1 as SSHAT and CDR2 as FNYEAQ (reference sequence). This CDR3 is CASTPIRGQLFF. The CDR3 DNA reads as TGTGCCAGCACCCCTATTAGGGGGCAGCTGTTTTTT.

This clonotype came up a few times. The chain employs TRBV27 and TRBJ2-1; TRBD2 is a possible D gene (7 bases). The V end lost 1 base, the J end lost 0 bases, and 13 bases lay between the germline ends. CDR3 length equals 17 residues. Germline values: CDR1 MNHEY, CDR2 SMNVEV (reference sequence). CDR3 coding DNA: TGTGCCAGCAGTTTATTGCGGGGGCGAAGCTCCTACAATGAGCAGTTCTTC. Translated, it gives CASSLLRGRSSYNEQFF.

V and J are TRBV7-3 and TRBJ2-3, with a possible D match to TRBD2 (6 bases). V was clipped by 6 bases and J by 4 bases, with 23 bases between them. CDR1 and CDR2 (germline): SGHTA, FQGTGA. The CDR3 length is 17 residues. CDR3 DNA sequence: TGTGCCAGCAGTCCAGAGGGTCTGCGCGGGGCTGCAGATACGCAGTATTTT. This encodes CASSPEGLRGAADTQYF.

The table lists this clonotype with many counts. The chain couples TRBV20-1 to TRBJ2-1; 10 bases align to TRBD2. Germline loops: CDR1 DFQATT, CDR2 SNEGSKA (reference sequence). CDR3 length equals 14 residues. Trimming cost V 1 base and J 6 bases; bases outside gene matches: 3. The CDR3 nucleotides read TGCAGTGCTAGAGCCCTAGCGGGGGTCAATGAGCAGTTCTTC. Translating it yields CSARALAGVNEQFF.

The CDR3 region has the DNA TGCAGCGCGAGGGACCTCTCGACGGAGACCCAGTACTTC. It codes for CSARDLSTETQYF. The chain couples TRBV29-1 to TRBJ2-5; either TRBD1 or TRBD2 may fit D (5 bases each). There are 13 residues in the CDR3. CDR1 SQVTM and CDR2 ANQGSEA come from the germline V gene. V shed 7 bases and J shed 5 bases, with 17 bases lying between them.

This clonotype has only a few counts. The CDR3 nucleotides read TGTGCCAGCAGCATAACTAGTCTCGGTGAGCAGTTCTTC. This sequence encodes CASSITSLGEQFF. The chain links TRBV11-2 to TRBJ2-1, with D possibly matching TRBD2 (5 bases). The CDR3 is 13 amino acids. V lost 5 bases and J 9 bases, leaving 14 bases between the germline ends. Per the germline V gene, CDR1 is SGHAT and CDR2 is FQNNGV.

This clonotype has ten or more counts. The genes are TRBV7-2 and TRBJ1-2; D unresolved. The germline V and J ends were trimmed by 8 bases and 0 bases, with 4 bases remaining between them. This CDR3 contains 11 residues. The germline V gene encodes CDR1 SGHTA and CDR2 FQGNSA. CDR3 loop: CASGTNYGYTF. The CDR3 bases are TGTGCCAGCGGAACTAACTATGGCTACACCTTC.

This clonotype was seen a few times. The CDR3 spells CASSVLPGQANTGELFF. The CDR3 DNA reads as TGTGCCAGCAGCGTTCTACCGGGACAAGCGAACACCGGGGAGCTGTTTTTT. This chain joins TRBV9 and TRBJ2-2, with D perhaps TRBD1 (6 bases). Germline CDR1 and CDR2: SGDLS and YYNGEE. There are 17 residues in the CDR3. The ends were cut back, 2 bases at V and 0 bases at J, with 14 bases in the middle.

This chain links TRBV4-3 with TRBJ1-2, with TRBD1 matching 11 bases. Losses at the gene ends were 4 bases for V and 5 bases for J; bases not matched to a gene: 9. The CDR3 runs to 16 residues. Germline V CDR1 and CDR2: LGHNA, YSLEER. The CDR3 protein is CASSPYTGTGGYGYTF. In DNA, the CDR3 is TGCGCCAGCAGCCCTTATACCGGGACAGGGGGGTATGGCTACACCTTC.

This chain's CDR3 is CASTQTAEAFF. CDR3 coding DNA: TGTGCCAGCACTCAGACAGCTGAAGCTTTCTTT. The genes are TRBV7-9 and TRBJ1-1; maybe TRBD1 (5 bases). The V end lost 7 bases, the J end lost 6 bases, and 9 bases lay between the germline ends. CDR1 and CDR2 from the germline V gene are SEHNR and FQNEAQ (reference sequence). The CDR3 loop spans 11 amino acids.

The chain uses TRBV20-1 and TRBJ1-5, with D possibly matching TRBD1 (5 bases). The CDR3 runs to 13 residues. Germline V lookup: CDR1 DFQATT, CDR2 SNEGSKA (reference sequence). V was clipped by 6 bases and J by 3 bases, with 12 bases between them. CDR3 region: CSAGEDLNQPQHF. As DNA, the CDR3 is TGCAGTGCGGGGGAGGACCTCAATCAGCCCCAGCATTTT.

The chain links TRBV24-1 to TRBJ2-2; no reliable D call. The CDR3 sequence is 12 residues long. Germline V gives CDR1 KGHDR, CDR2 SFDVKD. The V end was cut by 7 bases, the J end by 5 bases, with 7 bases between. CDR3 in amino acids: CATSQSTGELFF. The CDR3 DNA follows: TGTGCCACCAGCCAGTCAACCGGGGAGCTGTTTTTT.

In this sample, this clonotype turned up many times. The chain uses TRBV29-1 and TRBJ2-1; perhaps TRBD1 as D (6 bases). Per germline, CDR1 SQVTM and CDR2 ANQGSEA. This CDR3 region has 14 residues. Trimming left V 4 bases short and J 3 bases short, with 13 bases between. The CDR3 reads CSVAPGHHYNEQFF. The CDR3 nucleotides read TGCAGCGTTGCCCCGGGACACCACTACAATGAGCAGTTCTTC.

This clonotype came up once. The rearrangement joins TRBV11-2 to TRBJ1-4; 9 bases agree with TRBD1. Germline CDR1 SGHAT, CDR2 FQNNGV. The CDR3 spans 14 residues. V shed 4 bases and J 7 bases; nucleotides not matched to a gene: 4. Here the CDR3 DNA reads TGTGCCAGCAGCTGGGACAGGGTTGCTGAAAAACTGTTTTTT. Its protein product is CASSWDRVAEKLFF.

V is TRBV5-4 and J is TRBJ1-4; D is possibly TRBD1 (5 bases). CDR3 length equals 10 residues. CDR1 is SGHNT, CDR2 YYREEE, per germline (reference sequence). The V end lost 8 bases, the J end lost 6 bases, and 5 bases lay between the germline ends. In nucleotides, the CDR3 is TGTGCCAGGACAGATGAAAAACTGTTTTTT. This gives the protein CARTDEKLFF.

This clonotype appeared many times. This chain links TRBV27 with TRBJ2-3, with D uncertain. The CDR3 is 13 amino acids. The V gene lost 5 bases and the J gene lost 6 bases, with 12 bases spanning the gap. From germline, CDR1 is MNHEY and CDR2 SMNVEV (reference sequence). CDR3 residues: CASSPANSDTQYF. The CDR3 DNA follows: TGTGCCAGCAGTCCCGCTAACTCCGATACGCAGTATTTT.

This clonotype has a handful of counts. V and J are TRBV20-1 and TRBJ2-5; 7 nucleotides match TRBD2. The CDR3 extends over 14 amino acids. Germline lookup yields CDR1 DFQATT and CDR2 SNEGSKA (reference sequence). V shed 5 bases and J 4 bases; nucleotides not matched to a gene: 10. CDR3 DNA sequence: TGCAGTGCTGAGCTCGGGGGGAGAGGAGAGACCCAGTACTTC. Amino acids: CSAELGGRGETQYF.

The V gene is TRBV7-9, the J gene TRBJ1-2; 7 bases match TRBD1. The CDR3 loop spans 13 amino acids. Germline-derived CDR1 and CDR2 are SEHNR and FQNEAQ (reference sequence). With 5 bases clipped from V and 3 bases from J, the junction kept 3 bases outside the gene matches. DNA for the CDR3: TGTGCCAGCAGCCCGGACAGGTACTATGGCTACACCTTC. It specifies CASSPDRYYGYTF.